This T cell receptor (beta chain) was recorded in a study of brain metastases from non-small cell lung cancer. J gave up 4 bases and V 1 base, and 2 bases lay outside the gene matches. Germline-derived CDR1 and CDR2 are LGHDT and YNNKEL (reference sequence). The length of the CDR3 is 14 residues. Study findings and constraints: Paired brain metastases and primary tumors largely shared TCR repertoires. Compared with their matched primary tumors, roughly 60% of brain metastases showed expanded T-cell clones. Compared with primary tumors, brain metastases showed less T-cell infiltration.

Comment on this clone: Antigen: not known. This sample includes further DNA sequences coding for the same CDR3.

TCRdb's copy holds only in-frame clones and misses some; the assay was immunoSEQ multiplex PCR. This table has about 6,000 clones, approximately 78% appearing once. The sequenced sample consisted of primary lung tumor tissue. The V and J genes are TRBV3-1 (or the pseudogene TRBV3-2) and TRBJ1-2; the match to TRBD1 covers 8 bases. This clonotype was sampled from a donor aged 40 or over with non-small cell lung cancer. This CDR3 reads CASSQGDRLYGYTF. The CDR3 DNA follows: TGTGCCAGCAGCCAAGGGGACAGGCTCTATGGCTACACCTTC.